These T cell receptor beta chains were read from a single sample in a study of siplizumab effects on memory and regulatory T cells. Sequencing was performed with immunoSEQ multiplex PCR; in TCRdb, only in-frame clones are kept and a portion is missing. The table has about 790 clones, more than 55% seen once. For these receptors, no antigen is known. Sequences were obtained from CFSE-low (dividing) CD4+ T cells sorted from an allogeneic mixed lymphocyte reaction. The receptor set was obtained from a human donor in good health; the cells came from an allogeneic mixed lymphocyte reaction. Some clones in this sample may be carry-over from other donors' samples. Both conserved end residues are part of each CDR3. The order of the fields is CDR3 length, clone size, V gene, J gene, D gene, CDR3 DNA, CDR3 protein. A D gene is named only where the DNA matches it firmly. Not every row has a clone size; where given, it reads once, few, many or a size class.

13	few	TRBV5-8	TRBJ1-5	TRBD1	TGTGCCAGCACTCCGGACAGGAGGCAGCCCCAGCATTTT	CASTPDRRQPQHF
12	.	TRBV7-9	TRBJ1-5	.	TGTGCCAGCAGCTTTGGCGGGCAGCCCCAGCATTTT	CASSFGGQPQHF
15	.	TRBV5-4	TRBJ2-1	.	TGTGCCAGCAGCTTTCCTCGAAGCTCCTACAATGAGCAGTTCTTC	CASSFPRSSYNEQFF
15	few	TRBV10-3	TRBJ1-2	TRBD1	TGTGCCATCAGTGACTTCGGGACAGGGGGAGAAGGCTACACCTTC	CAISDFGTGGEGYTF
12	.	TRBV6-5	TRBJ2-7	TRBD1	TGTGCCACCGCTGACAGGGTCTACGAGCAGTACTTC	CATADRVYEQYF
14	.	TRBV30	TRBJ2-1	.	TGTGCCTGGAGCCACCCCGGGAACCGAGATGAGCAGTTCTTC	CAWSHPGNRDEQFF
14	.	TRBV25-1	TRBJ1-1	.	TGTGCCAGCAGACCAGAGACGCATAGCACTGAAGCTTTCTTT	CASRPETHSTEAFF
15	.	TRBV30	TRBJ2-5	.	TGTGCCTGGAATGGGGGGGCGGACGTGGGTGAGACCCAGTACTTC	CAWNGGADVGETQYF
15	.	TRBV19	TRBJ2-2	.	TGTGCCAGTAGTATTCCGGAGGGGATGAACGGGGAGCTGTTTTTT	CASSIPEGMNGELFF
15	.	TRBV7-9	TRBJ2-1	.	TGTGCCAGCAGCTCCCTAGCGCTCTCCTACAATGAGCAGTTCTTC	CASSSLALSYNEQFF
17	.	TRBV14	TRBJ2-7	TRBD2	TGTGCCAGCAGCCTCCGACGTAGCGGGAGGGGCCCCCACGAGCAGTACTTC	CASSLRRSGRGPHEQYF
15	.	TRBV19	TRBJ2-1	.	TGTGCCAGCCGCACGGCGGGCGCTTCCTACAATGAGCAGTTCTTC	CASRTAGASYNEQFF
16	.	TRBV5-6	TRBJ2-3	TRBD2	TGTGCCAGCAGCTTCAAGACTAGCGGAAGCACAGATACGCAGTATTTT	CASSFKTSGSTDTQYF
14	.	TRBV7-2	TRBJ2-7	TRBD2	TGTGCCAGCAGCTACCGGGGGGGGTCGGGCGAGCAGTACTTC	CASSYRGGSGEQYF
13	few	TRBV6-5	TRBJ2-7	.	TGTGCCAGCAGTTACGAGGCTTCGGGGCGGCAGTACTTC	CASSYEASGRQYF
14	few	TRBV7-9	TRBJ1-2	.	TGTGCCAGCAGCTCCGCGGGAGCTAACTATGGCTACACCTTC	CASSSAGANYGYTF
14	.	TRBV7-6	TRBJ2-3	.	TGTGCCAGCAGCCAAAACCCGCAGTTCGATACGCAGTATTTT	CASSQNPQFDTQYF
15	.	TRBV7-3	TRBJ2-2	.	TGTGCCAGCAGCTTATACGGGGTTTCCACCGGGGAGCTGTTTTTT	CASSLYGVSTGELFF
18	.	TRBV5-1	TRBJ2-1	.	TGCGCCAGCAGCTTTTCTCGTTGGGCGGGACTCCTGTACAATGAGCAGTTCTTC	CASSFSRWAGLLYNEQFF
16	.	TRBV10-3	TRBJ2-2	.	TGTGCCATCAGTGACGGGGGCTCGGGGCGCACCGGGGAGCTGTTTTTT	CAISDGGSGRTGELFF
17	.	TRBV10-2	TRBJ1-3	.	TGCGCCAGCAGTGATGGACTGGGGCCCGGCGGTGGAAACACCATATATTTT	CASSDGLGPGGGNTIYF
15	.	TRBV6-5	TRBJ2-1	.	TGTGCCAGCAAGGCAAGCTGGAGCTCCTACAATGAGCAGTTCTTC	CASKASWSSYNEQFF
15	.	TRBV10-3	TRBJ1-1	TRBD1	TGTGCCATCAGTGAGTCACACCAGGGGGGCACTGAAGCTTTCTTT	CAISESHQGGTEAFF
16	.	TRBV7-9	TRBJ1-4	.	TGTGCCAGCAGCCCTCGGGGGGCCACAACTAATGAAAAACTGTTTTTT	CASSPRGATTNEKLFF
16	.	TRBV6-6	TRBJ2-7	TRBD2	TGTGCCAGCAGTCAAACCTGGACTAGCCCCGCCTACGAGCAGTACTTC	CASSQTWTSPAYEQYF
15	.	TRBV9	TRBJ2-1	TRBD2	TGTGCCAGCAGCGTAGAGCCTAGCGGTTACAATGAGCAGTTCTTC	CASSVEPSGYNEQFF
14	.	TRBV18	TRBJ2-7	TRBD1	TGTGCCAGCTCCCGGGACAGGGAGACCTACGAGCAGTACTTC	CASSRDRETYEQYF
19	.	TRBV12-2	TRBJ2-7	.	TGTGCAAGTCGCGCCATCCCCAGGCGGGATGGGGGTTCCAACTACGAGCAGTACTTC	CASRAIPRRDGGSNYEQYF
18	few	TRBV11-2	TRBJ2-3	TRBD2	TGTGCCAGCAGCTCGCGGCTAGCGGGAAATTGGCCCCCAGATACGCAGTATTTT	CASSSRLAGNWPPDTQYF
14	.	TRBV28	TRBJ2-3	.	TGTGCCAGCAGTTCTCCGACCGCGCAAGATACGCAGTATTTT	CASSSPTAQDTQYF
13	.	TRBV25-1	TRBJ1-2	.	TGTGCCAGCAGTTACCTCCAAAACTATGGCTACACCTTC	CASSYLQNYGYTF
14	.	TRBV7-8	TRBJ2-3	TRBD2	TGTGCCAGCAGGTCTAGCGGGAGCACAGATACGCAGTATTTT	CASRSSGSTDTQYF
15	.	TRBV7-9	TRBJ1-5	.	TGTGCCAGCAGCTTAGAAGGGTTGTCCGGTCAGCCCCAGCATTTT	CASSLEGLSGQPQHF